The 13 T cell receptor beta chains reported below all come from one sample, sequenced in a study of OX40 agonist ivuxolimab in advanced cancers. TCRdb's table, derived via immunoSEQ multiplex PCR, lists solely in-frame clones and lacks some. The sample carries under 90,000 clones, more than 85% recorded once. The sequencing used CD4+ or CD8+ T cells sorted from blood, collected in a trial of the OX40 agonist ivuxolimab. Source of these receptors: an adult with an advanced solid tumor such as melanoma, head and neck, liver or kidney cancer.

The V gene is TRBV4-3, the J gene TRBJ2-1, with TRBD2 matching 10 bases. CDR1 is LGHNA, CDR2 YSLEER, per germline. V lost 2 bases, J lost 6 bases, and 4 bases stayed unmatched. This CDR3 has 15 amino acids. CDR3 amino acids: CASSQSGGALNEQFF. The CDR3 DNA is TGCGCCAGCAGCCAAAGCGGGGGGGCCCTCAATGAGCAGTTCTTC.

J is TRBJ1-5 and V is TRBV6-1; 11 positions match TRBD1. CDR1 is MNHNS, CDR2 SASEGT, per germline. V lost 3 bases to trimming and J lost 5 bases; unmatched junction nucleotides: 9. This CDR3 spans 17 amino acids. The CDR3 DNA reads as TGTGCCAGCAGTGAGAGGCCGGACAGGGGGCCGCATCAGCCCCAGCATTTT. It encodes CASSERPDRGPHQPQHF.

The rearrangement joins TRBV4-1 to TRBJ1-5; TRBD1 might be the D (5 bases). Germline V gene data show CDR1 as MGHRA and CDR2 as YSYEKL. The length of the CDR3 is 17 residues. Trimming left V 1 base short and J 4 bases short, with 17 bases between. CDR3 coding DNA: TGCGCCAGCAGCCAAGTTGTGCGGGAGGACATAAATCAGCCCCAGCATTTT. Amino acids: CASSQVVREDINQPQHF.

The chain employs TRBV5-6 and TRBJ1-2; D is perhaps TRBD1 (6 bases). Germline values: CDR1 SGHDT, CDR2 YYEEEE. The germline V and J ends were trimmed by 1 base and 5 bases, with 15 bases remaining between them. The CDR3 consists of 15 residues. The CDR3 loop is CASSLLGGRAYGYTF. CDR3 sequence (DNA): TGTGCCAGCAGCTTGCTTGGGGGCCGGGCGTATGGCTACACCTTC.

This rearrangement joins TRBV27 to TRBJ2-5, with 7 positions matching TRBD2. There are 15 residues in the CDR3. CDR1 is MNHEY, CDR2 SMNVEV, per germline (reference sequence). The V segment lost 1 base and the J segment 1 base; nucleotides outside the gene matches: 3. CDR3 DNA: TGTGCCAGCAGTTTATTCCGGGGGGTCCAAGAGACCCAGTACTTC. Its translation is CASSLFRGVQETQYF.

The V and J genes are TRBV15 and TRBJ2-7; 9 bases align to TRBD1. The V gene end was trimmed by 3 bases and the J gene end by 3 bases; junction bases not matched to a gene: 9. Germline V gene sequence: CDR1 LNHNV, CDR2 YYDKDF (reference sequence). The CDR3 has 16 amino acids. In DNA, the CDR3 is TGTGCCACCAGCAGCGAAGGGACAGGGCGATACTACGAGCAGTACTTC. Its protein is CATSSEGTGRYYEQYF.

The DNA for the CDR3 is TGTGCCAGCAGTCCCGAACTATCAGGGGCCAACGTCCTGACTTTC. As protein: CASSPELSGANVLTF. The rearrangement joins TRBV28 to TRBJ2-6; D is unresolved. Trimming shortened V by 5 bases and J by 4 bases, and 12 bases separated the two germline ends. The CDR3 consists of 15 residues. Germline V lookup: CDR1 MDHEN, CDR2 SYDVKM.

This chain uses TRBV7-2 with TRBJ2-7, with no clear D. CDR3 length: 12 amino acids. V shed 3 bases and J shed 5 bases, with 8 bases lying between them. Per the germline V gene, CDR1 is SGHTA and CDR2 is FQGNSA. The CDR3 loop is CASSFLPNEQYF. CDR3 nucleotides: TGTGCCAGCAGCTTCCTCCCCAACGAGCAGTACTTC. The full variable domain, its missing parts supplied by reference TRBV7-2 and TRBJ2-7, is GAGVSQSPSNKVTEKGKDVELRCDPISGHTALYWYRQSLGQGLEFLIYFQGNSAPDKSGLPSDRFSAERTGGSVSTLTIQRTQQEDSAVYLCASSFLPNEQYFGPGTRLTVT.

V usage is TRBV27 and J usage is TRBJ2-1, with 7 positions matching TRBD2. Trimming cost V 8 bases and J 8 bases; bases outside gene matches: 12. The V gene's germline CDR1 is MNHEY and CDR2 SMNVEV (reference sequence). This CDR3 is built from 14 residues. CDR3 DNA: TGTGCCAGCGGGTTAGCGGCTAGCGGCGATGAGCAGTTCTTC. Its protein product is CASGLAASGDEQFF.

The rearrangement joins TRBV19 to TRBJ1-5, with D hard to call. CDR3 length: 13 amino acids. Trimming removed 8 bases from V and 0 bases from J, with 8 bases in between. Germline V lookup: CDR1 LNHDA, CDR2 SQIVND (reference sequence). The CDR3 region is CASRPFSNQPQHF. CDR3 DNA sequence: TGTGCCAGTCGACCGTTTAGCAATCAGCCCCAGCATTTT.

This clone was seen more than once but under ten times. The chain couples TRBV7-9 to TRBJ1-2; the D is unclear. The germline gives CDR1 SEHNR, CDR2 FQNEAQ (reference sequence). V dropped 1 base and J dropped 4 bases, with 10 bases sitting between them. This CDR3 comprises 14 residues. CDR3 in DNA: TGTGCCAGCAGCTTAGGGGGATCAGGCTATGGCTACACCTTC. It specifies CASSLGGSGYGYTF.

V usage is TRBV7-7 and J usage is TRBJ1-1, with D possibly TRBD1 on 5 matching bases. Looked up from germline, CDR1 is SSHAT and CDR2 is FNYEAQ (reference sequence). The CDR3 runs to 15 residues. V dropped 5 bases and J dropped 5 bases, with 18 bases sitting between them. CDR3 bases: TGTGCCAGCAGCCCGGGTCCGGCCGGGGGAACTGAAGCTTTCTTT. It translates to CASSPGPAGGTEAFF.

The chain joins TRBV4-2 to TRBJ2-5; 10 nucleotides agree with TRBD1. V shed 0 bases and J 2 bases; nucleotides not matched to a gene: 6. CDR1 is LGHNA, CDR2 YNFKEQ, per germline. This CDR3 region has 17 residues. The DNA for the CDR3 is TGTGCCAGCAGCCAAGAAATACCGGGACAGGGGCAAGAGACCCAGTACTTC. It is translated as CASSQEIPGQGQETQYF.